This T cell receptor (beta chain) stems from a study of CD8 T cells in ankylosing spondylitis. Trimming at V came to 5 bases and at J to 3 bases, leaving 7 bases not matched to a gene. Germline lookup yields CDR1 DFQATT and CDR2 SNEGSKA (reference sequence). The CDR3 has 15 amino acids. It was by quantitative 5'-RACE with molecular barcodes that TCR beta libraries were made. TCRdb independently ran MiXCR on the 5' RACE reads; one entry per CDR3 protein. The data hold roughly 440,000 distinct CDR3 sequences, with 17% observed a single time. Whole-study results and caveats: The authors found the disease-linked clones to be CD8+ and relatively rare in peripheral blood. Existing reports had already noted some motif variants in reactive arthritis synovial fluid and blood. The study identified a TCR beta motif of 7 or 8 highly homologous variants that appeared characteristic of ankylosing spondylitis blood. Reportedly, significant enrichment of disease-linked clones occurred in matched ankylosing spondylitis synovial fluid.

This clonotype was detected only a few times. Its antigen is not known. This rearrangement joins TRBV20-1 to TRBJ2-1, with 10 bases matching TRBD2. Sequencing was carried out using blood, either unsorted or a sorted T cell fraction (not recorded which). The sequence was collected from a male donor with ankylosing spondylitis. The CDR3 bases are TGCAGTGCTGCTCCTACTAGCGGGGTCTACAATGAGCAGTTCTTC. It encodes CSAAPTSGVYNEQFF.